This T cell receptor (beta chain) was profiled in a study of T cell clones after liver transplantation. Study results and caveats: Circulating graft-donor-reactive CD4 TCRbeta sequences fell significantly post-transplant in most of the 8 subjects.

Notes on this clone: What it binds is not known.

Only in-frame clones appear in the TCRdb table, and some are missing; sequencing was by immunoSEQ multiplex PCR. The repertoire holds some 80,000 clones, with 80% to 85% as singletons. CDR1 is SQVTM, CDR2 ANQGSEA, per germline. J gave up 8 bases and V 4 bases, and 8 bases lay outside the gene matches. This CDR3 has 13 amino acids. The chain employs TRBV29-1 and TRBJ1-2; TRBD1 matches 9 bases. This specimen consisted of CD4+ T cells from blood, obtained less than 50 months after liver transplant. The clonotype was recovered from a human patient who received a liver transplant. Some T cells may be provided by the graft donor. CDR3 bases: TGCAGCGTTGCTGTTGGACAGGGGACGGGCTACACCTTC. Translating gives CSVAVGQGTGYTF.